Following are 17 T cell receptor beta chains from one sample sequenced in a study of T-cell reconstitution after alpha-beta-depleted transplantation in children. Library preparation (for TCRbeta) was performed with unique molecular identifiers. MiXCR, run by TCRdb on the PCR reads, gives a single entry per CDR3 protein. The sample records 490,000 or so distinct CDR3 sequences, about 10% being singletons. Sequences were derived from PBMCs, sampled before TCRalphabeta/CD19-depleted stem cell transplant. The receptors come from a child aged 2 to 15 with inherited bone marrow failure, due to receive a stem cell transplant.

Turning to this clonotype: One end of the junction varies from germline; a read error may be responsible. The chain couples TRBV15 to TRBJ2-7; D possibly matches TRBD1 or TRBD2 (5 bases each). CDR1 is LNHNV, CDR2 YYDKDF, per germline (reference sequence). This CDR3 contains 14 residues. CDR3 protein: CATSSRDGEYVQYF. In nucleotides, the CDR3 is TGTGCCACCAGCAGCCGGGACGGCGAGTACGTGCAGTACTTC.

At least ten counts were recorded for this clonotype. This sequence joins TRBV6-2 or TRBV6-3 and TRBJ2-2, with a weak D call TRBD1 (6 bases). V lost 5 bases to trimming and J lost 1 base, with 17 bases between them. The CDR3 covers 17 residues. The germline CDR1 and CDR2 sequences are MNHEY and SVGEGT. The CDR3 DNA reads TGTGCCAGCAGTGAGAGACCTTGGACAGTGAACACCGGGGAGCTGTTTTTT. It yields the protein CASSERPWTVNTGELFF.

At least ten counts were recorded for this clonotype. The genes are TRBV11-1 and TRBJ2-7, with TRBD2 matching over 12 bases. This CDR3 comprises 18 residues. In germline, CDR1 is SGHAT, CDR2 FQDESV (reference sequence). Losses at the gene ends were 1 base for V and 7 bases for J; bases not matched to a gene: 14. Here the CDR3 reads CASSLERPSSGRAGEQYF. The CDR3 nucleotides read TGTGCCAGCAGCTTAGAGAGGCCCTCTAGCGGGAGGGCCGGTGAGCAGTACTTC.

At least ten counts were recorded for this clonotype. DNA for the CDR3: TGCGCCAGCAGCCAAGGGACAGGGGTGGGCAATGAGCAGTTCTTC. Its protein product is CASSQGTGVGNEQFF. The V and J genes are TRBV4-3 and TRBJ2-1; TRBD1 matches at 9 bases. The germline V gene has CDR1 LGHNA and CDR2 YSLEER. The ends lost 1 base at V and 6 bases at J; junction bases unmatched: 4. There are 15 residues in the CDR3.

The gene calls are TRBV20-1 and TRBJ2-3; 9 positions match TRBD2. CDR1 and CDR2 from the germline V gene are DFQATT and SNEGSKA (reference sequence). There are 15 residues in the CDR3. V gave up 6 bases and J gave up 5 bases; unmatched junction bases: 12. CDR3 sequence (DNA): TGCAGTGCCCGAGGGGGACTAGCTTCTGGAGATACGCAGTATTTT. It translates to CSARGGLASGDTQYF.

V is TRBV20-1 and J is TRBJ2-7; TRBD1 matches 9 bases. The CDR3 runs to 17 residues. V lost 0 bases, J lost 6 bases, and 15 bases stayed unmatched. Germline-derived CDR1 and CDR2 are DFQATT and SNEGSKA (reference sequence). The CDR3 loop reads CSARDPFGGQGRGEQYF. Here the CDR3 DNA reads TGCAGTGCTAGAGATCCGTTCGGGGGACAGGGAAGAGGCGAGCAGTACTTC.

This clonotype was picked up one time. This chain links TRBV20-1 with TRBJ1-5; D is undetermined. V was trimmed by 3 bases and J by 2 bases, leaving 11 bases between them. The CDR3 has 14 residues. Germline loops: CDR1 DFQATT, CDR2 SNEGSKA (reference sequence). The CDR3 DNA reads as TGCAGTGCTAGGGATGAGTGGGGCAATCAGCCCCAGCATTTT. The encoded protein is CSARDEWGNQPQHF.

This chain joins TRBV6-1 and TRBJ2-3, with 14 bases that match TRBD2. V shed 6 bases, J shed 4 bases, and the junction held 9 bases outside the gene matches. Germline V gene lookup returns CDR1 MNHNS and CDR2 SASEGT. The CDR3 is 17 amino acids. CDR3 sequence: CASSQGLAGVISDTQYF. CDR3 sequence (DNA): TGTGCCAGCAGCCAGGGACTAGCGGGAGTTATCTCAGATACGCAGTATTTT.

Worth noting for this clonotype: This may be a read error, as it is one base from a much larger clone. The V and J genes are TRBV30 and TRBJ2-2; D might be TRBD1 (5 bases). Germline lookup yields CDR1 GTSNPN and CDR2 SVGIG (reference sequence). The CDR3 consists of 14 residues. Trimming took off 6 bases at V and 5 bases at J, with 16 bases between the two ends. This CDR3 reads CACRALLTTGELFF. CDR3 coding DNA: TGTGCCTGCAGGGCTCTATTAACGACCGGGGAGCTGTTTTTT.

This clonotype has at least ten counts. V usage is TRBV6-5 and J usage is TRBJ2-1, with 9 bases identical to TRBD2. There are 15 residues in the CDR3. Germline trimming cut 2 bases from V and 9 bases from J; bases unmatched to any gene: 8. The germline V gene encodes CDR1 MNHEY and CDR2 SVGAGI. CDR3 amino acids: CASSYVPIAGVEQFF. The CDR3, as DNA: TGTGCCAGCAGTTACGTACCGATAGCGGGAGTTGAGCAGTTCTTC.

The rearrangement uses TRBV23-1 and TRBJ2-2; 9 bases fit TRBD1. TRBV23-1 qualifies as an ORF whose function is uncertain. The V gene end was trimmed by 0 bases and the J gene end by 3 bases; junction bases not matched to a gene: 5. This CDR3 comprises 17 residues. This CDR3 reads CASSQSWDRAYTGELFF. The DNA for the CDR3 is TGCGCCAGCAGTCAATCTTGGGACAGGGCATACACCGGGGAGCTGTTTTTT.

V gene TRBV27 combines with J gene TRBJ2-6; 8 nucleotides line up with TRBD2. The V and J ends lost 0 bases and 0 bases, in that order; junction bases with no gene match: 7. This CDR3 contains 19 residues. Germline CDR1 and CDR2: MNHEY and SMNVEV (reference sequence). The CDR3 nucleotides are TGTGCCAGCAGTTTATCCCGGACTAGCTATAGCTCTGGGGCCAACGTCCTGACTTTC. It encodes CASSLSRTSYSSGANVLTF. Together with reference TRBV27 and TRBJ2-6, the CDR3 gives the full variable domain: EAQVTQNPRYLITVTGKKLTVTCSQNMNHEYMSWYRQDPGLGLRQIYYSMNVEVTDKGDVPEGYKVSRKEKRNFPLILESPSPNQTSLYFCASSLSRTSYSSGANVLTFGAGSRLTVL.

This clonotype has at least ten counts. The rearrangement uses TRBV4-2 and TRBJ2-7; 12 positions match TRBD2. Germline assignment: CDR1 LGHNA and CDR2 YNFKEQ. The CDR3 runs to 13 residues. V lost 10 bases, J lost 4 bases, and 5 bases stayed unmatched. The chain's CDR3 is CATAGTSGYEQYF. The CDR3 DNA reads as TGTGCCACCGCCGGGACTAGCGGGTACGAGCAGTACTTC.

In its sample, this clonotype was seen many times. The gene calls are TRBV6-4 and TRBJ2-2; 11 nucleotides align to TRBD1. Per germline, CDR1 MRHNA and CDR2 SNTAGT. Germline trimming cut 5 bases from V and 6 bases from J; bases unmatched to any gene: 8. CDR3 length: 16 residues. In nucleotides, the CDR3 is TGTGCCAGCAGTCCGAGGCCGGGACAGGGGGCCGGGGAGCTGTTTTTT. It yields the protein CASSPRPGQGAGELFF.

The gene calls are TRBV29-1 and TRBJ2-3; 9 bases line up with TRBD2. The CDR3 contains 19 residues. Losses at the gene ends were 3 bases for V and 2 bases for J; bases not matched to a gene: 18. The germline V gene has CDR1 SQVTM and CDR2 ANQGSEA. This CDR3 reads CSVDLESAGGPSNTDTQYF. For the CDR3, the DNA is TGCAGCGTTGACCTGGAATCTGCGGGAGGGCCGAGCAACACAGATACGCAGTATTTT.

This clonotype was seen repeatedly, ten times or more. This chain links TRBV29-1 with TRBJ2-3; the D is unclear. Germline V gene lookup returns CDR1 SQVTM and CDR2 ANQGSEA. Deletions cut 5 bases from V and 3 bases from J, with 12 bases between. The CDR3 loop spans 13 amino acids. This chain's CDR3 is CSVIHTETDTQYF. The DNA for the CDR3 is TGCAGCGTTATCCACACCGAAACAGATACGCAGTATTTT.

This clonotype was counted at least ten times. This sequence joins TRBV12-3 or TRBV12-4 and TRBJ2-7; 12 bases are a match to TRBD1. The CDR3 is 14 residues long. The V segment lost 4 bases and the J segment 7 bases; nucleotides outside the gene matches: 5. The CDR3 spells CASSWGQGAGEQYF. In nucleotides, the CDR3 is TGTGCCAGCAGTTGGGGACAGGGGGCCGGGGAGCAGTACTTC.